This entry features one T cell receptor (beta chain) sequence. Its specificity is unknown. Produced via immunoSEQ multiplex PCR; TCRdb's table is partial and in-frame only. The profile shows some 23,000 clones, around 84% of them singletons. This entry comes from a study of OX40 agonist ivuxolimab in advanced cancers. Turning to the study itself: It was ivuxolimab, an agonistic anti-OX40 (CD134) antibody, that patients were treated with. Whole-study results and caveats: With doses of 0.1 to 3.0 mg/kg, CD4+ and CD8+ blood T cells had undergone clonal expansion by week 6. Clonal expansion in partial responders at 0.1-3.0 mg/kg ranked among the lowest.

Germline CDR1 MNHEY, CDR2 SMNVEV (reference sequence). The CDR3 consists of 14 residues. V was trimmed by 6 bases and J by 3 bases, leaving 15 bases between them. The sequence derives from an adult with an advanced solid tumor such as melanoma, head and neck, liver or kidney cancer. This rearrangement joins TRBV27 to TRBJ2-7; D call uncertain. The material sequenced was CD4+ or CD8+ T cells sorted from blood, taken in a trial of the OX40 agonist ivuxolimab. The CDR3 coding sequence is TGTGCCAGCAGGTCGGGTGACCGTCACTACGAGCAGTACTTC. Encoded protein: CASRSGDRHYEQYF.